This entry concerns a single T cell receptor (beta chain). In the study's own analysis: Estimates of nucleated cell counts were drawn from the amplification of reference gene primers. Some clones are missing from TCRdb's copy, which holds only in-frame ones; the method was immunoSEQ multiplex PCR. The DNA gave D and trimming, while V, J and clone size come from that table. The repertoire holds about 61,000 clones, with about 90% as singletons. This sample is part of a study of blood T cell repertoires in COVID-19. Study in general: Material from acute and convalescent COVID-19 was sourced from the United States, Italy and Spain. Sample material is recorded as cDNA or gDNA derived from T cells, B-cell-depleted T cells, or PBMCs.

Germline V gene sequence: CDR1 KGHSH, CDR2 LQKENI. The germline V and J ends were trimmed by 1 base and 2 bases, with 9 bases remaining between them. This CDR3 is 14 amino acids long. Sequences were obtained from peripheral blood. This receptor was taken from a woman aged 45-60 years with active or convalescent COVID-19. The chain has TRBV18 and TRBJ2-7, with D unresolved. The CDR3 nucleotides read TGTGCCAGCTCACCACTTTCTAGGACCTACGAGCAGTACTTC. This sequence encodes CASSPLSRTYEQYF.